The 28 T cell receptor beta chains below come from one sample, sequenced in a study of blood T cell repertoires in COVID-19. Sequenced by immunoSEQ multiplex PCR; TCRdb stores in-frame clones only, minus some. The sample records 250,000 or so clones, 80% to 90% being singletons. Material for sequencing was peripheral blood. The source of these receptors is a woman between 35 and 50 years old who had recovered from COVID-19.

The chain recombines TRBV5-1 with TRBJ1-3, with D unclear. Germline CDR1 SGHRS, CDR2 YFSETQ. The V gene lost 3 bases and the J gene lost 2 bases, with 12 bases spanning the gap. The CDR3 length is 15 residues. The CDR3 spells CASSYLSGTGNTIYF. The CDR3 region has the DNA TGCGCCAGCAGCTACCTGTCCGGGACTGGAAACACCATATATTTT.

Only one count was recorded for this clone. The chain has TRBV7-2 and TRBJ1-1; possibly TRBD1 for D (5 bases). Trimming stripped 0 bases from V and 5 bases from J, with 13 bases between. Germline loops: CDR1 SGHTA, CDR2 FQGNSA. This CDR3 has 15 residues. The DNA of the CDR3 is TGTGCCAGCAGCTTAGCGGGCAGGGTACGAACTGAAGCTTTCTTT. Its translation is CASSLAGRVRTEAFF.

The V call is TRBV18, the J call TRBJ1-3, with 8 bases lining up with TRBD1. The CDR3 is made up of 15 amino acids. The V gene end was trimmed by 3 bases and the J gene end by 7 bases; junction bases not matched to a gene: 8. Germline CDR1 reads KGHSH; CDR2 reads LQKENI. The CDR3 DNA sequence: TGTGCCAGCTCACCGGGGCAGGGGGCAAAGAACACCATATATTTT. Its protein is CASSPGQGAKNTIYF.

The chain carries TRBV3-1 (or the pseudogene TRBV3-2) and TRBJ2-7; maybe TRBD2 (6 bases). CDR1 is LGHDT and CDR2 is YNNKEL in the germline V gene (reference sequence). The CDR3 length is 12 residues. V lost 3 bases to trimming and J lost 4 bases, with 7 bases between them. This CDR3 is CASSHGGYEQYF. Here the CDR3 DNA reads TGTGCCAGCAGCCACGGGGGATACGAGCAGTACTTC.

The chain combines TRBV30 with TRBJ1-6; D gene unclear. The CDR3 runs 11 residues. CDR1 is GTSNPN, CDR2 SVGIG, per germline (reference sequence). V was cut by 2 bases and J by 13 bases, with 9 bases left in between. DNA of the CDR3: TGTGCCTGGAGTCTTGGGGAGCCCCTCCACTTT. Amino acids: CAWSLGEPLHF. Full variable domain (outside the CDR3, taken from reference TRBV30 and TRBJ1-6): SQTIHQWPATLVQPVGSPLSLECTVEGTSNPNLYWYRQAAGRGLQLLFYSVGIGQISSEVPQNLSASRPQDRQFILSSKKLLLSDSGFYLCAWSLGEPLHFGNGTRLTVT.

This clone was observed a single time. The chain recombines TRBV5-4 with TRBJ1-5, with 12 bases identical to TRBD1. The germline gives CDR1 SGHNT, CDR2 YYREEE (reference sequence). This CDR3 region has 17 residues. The trim removed 5 bases at V and 1 base at J, leaving 7 bases unmatched. CDR3 sequence (DNA): TGTGCCAGCAGTTACGGCGGGACAGGGGGCAGCAATCAGCCCCAGCATTTT. Amino acid sequence: CASSYGGTGGSNQPQHF.

The CDR3 bases are TGCGCCAGCAGCTTGTCCAACTCTGGGGCCAACGTCCTGACTTTC. Translated, it gives CASSLSNSGANVLTF. The chain has TRBV5-1 and TRBJ2-6; D remains unclear. The CDR3 runs 15 residues. Per germline, CDR1 SGHRS and CDR2 YFSETQ. The V gene lost 1 base and the J gene lost 0 bases, with 5 bases spanning the gap. Combining the CDR3 with reference TRBV5-1 and TRBJ2-6 gives the whole variable domain KAGVTQTPRYLIKTRGQQVTLSCSPISGHRSVSWYQQTPGQGLQFLFEYFSETQRNKGNFPGRFSGRQFSNSRSEMNVSTLELGDSALYLCASSLSNSGANVLTFGAGSRLTVL.

The V gene is TRBV28, the J gene TRBJ2-3; the match to TRBD1 covers 9 bases. The germline V gene has CDR1 MDHEN and CDR2 SYDVKM. The CDR3 loop spans 15 amino acids. The V segment lost 2 bases and the J segment 3 bases; nucleotides outside the gene matches: 3. The CDR3 sequence is CASSLIGQGTDTQYF. The CDR3 DNA sequence: TGTGCCAGCAGTTTAATCGGACAGGGGACAGATACGCAGTATTTT.

The CDR3 loop reads CASSYSGHRSNQPQHF. The CDR3 DNA reads as TGTGCCAGCAGTTACTCCGGACATAGGAGCAATCAGCCCCAGCATTTT. This sequence joins TRBV6-2 or TRBV6-3 and TRBJ1-5, with a tentative D call TRBD1 (5 bases). V dropped 0 bases and J dropped 1 base, with 10 bases sitting between them. This CDR3 has 16 residues. Germline V gene sequence: CDR1 MNHEY, CDR2 SVGEGT.

This sequence joins TRBV18 and TRBJ1-1; D is perhaps TRBD1 (5 bases). V lost 2 bases and J 10 bases, leaving 20 bases between the germline ends. The CDR3 runs 15 residues. Germline V gene lookup returns CDR1 KGHSH and CDR2 LQKENI. The CDR3 coding sequence is TGTGCCAGCTCACCAGGGAGGCCCGGGGCGAGTAGAGCTTTCTTT. Translated: CASSPGRPGASRAFF.

This chain joins TRBV6-5 and TRBJ1-2; 7 positions agree with TRBD1. Germline CDR1 is MNHEY and CDR2 is SVGAGI. CDR3 length: 13 residues. V lost 2 bases and J lost 5; bases outside the gene matches: 2. The CDR3 bases are TGTGCCAGCAGTTACACAGGGGATTATGGCTACACCTTC. Its translation is CASSYTGDYGYTF.

The CDR3 DNA reads as TGTGCCAGCAGCCGGGACAGGGAACAGCCCCAGCATTTT. This translates into CASSRDREQPQHF. The chain couples TRBV2 to TRBJ1-5; 9 bases are shared with TRBD1. V shed 6 bases, J shed 7 bases, and the junction held 4 bases outside the gene matches. The CDR3 totals 13 residues. Looked up from germline, CDR1 is SNHLY and CDR2 is FYNNEI.

The rearrangement uses TRBV6-5 and TRBJ1-2, with TRBD1 as a possible D gene (6 bases). Trimming cost V 2 bases and J 5 bases, with 12 bases left between them. The CDR3 covers 14 residues. CDR1 and CDR2 from the germline V gene are MNHEY and SVGAGI. This chain's CDR3 is CASSYGGAVYGYTF. The CDR3 DNA is TGTGCCAGCAGTTACGGGGGGGCAGTTTATGGCTACACCTTC.

This chain links TRBV4-1 with TRBJ1-4, with a weak D call TRBD1 (6 bases). CDR1 MGHRA and CDR2 YSYEKL come from the germline V gene. The CDR3 length is 16 residues. Deletions cut 3 bases from V and 4 bases from J, with 15 bases between. CDR3 bases: TGCGCCAGCAGCCAGCCTTCGCAGGGGAGTAATGAAAAACTGTTTTTT. This encodes CASSQPSQGSNEKLFF.

The V call is TRBV5-1, the J call TRBJ1-3; 7 nucleotides align to TRBD1. Unmatched junction bases numbered 5, after V lost 0 bases and J lost 2 bases. The CDR3 extends over 16 amino acids. CDR1 is SGHRS and CDR2 is YFSETQ in the germline V gene. CDR3 nucleotides: TGCGCCAGCAGCTTGGCCGCCGGGACAGCTGGAAACACCATATATTTT. Its protein product is CASSLAAGTAGNTIYF.

This chain joins TRBV5-5 and TRBJ1-2; TRBD1 matches 8 bases. The CDR3 is 14 amino acids. The J segment lost 7 bases and the V segment lost 4 bases, leaving 9 bases of the junction unmatched. Germline loops: CDR1 SGHKS, CDR2 YYEKEE (reference sequence). In DNA, the CDR3 is TGTGCCAGCAGCCTCTACACAGGGGGAAGTGGCTACACCTTC. This sequence encodes CASSLYTGGSGYTF.

Worth noting for this clone: The same CDR3 can be traced to other DNA sequences in this sample. J is TRBJ1-1 and V is TRBV5-1; 9 bases are shared with TRBD1. Germline values: CDR1 SGHRS, CDR2 YFSETQ. With 3 bases clipped from V and 2 bases from J, the junction kept 2 bases outside the gene matches. The CDR3 runs 14 residues. CDR3 in amino acids: CASSSGQGNTEAFF. Written as DNA, the CDR3 is TGCGCCAGCAGCTCGGGACAGGGTAACACTGAAGCTTTCTTT. Based on the CDR3 plus reference TRBV5-1 and TRBJ1-1, the full variable domain is KAGVTQTPRYLIKTRGQQVTLSCSPISGHRSVSWYQQTPGQGLQFLFEYFSETQRNKGNFPGRFSGRQFSNSRSEMNVSTLELGDSALYLCASSSGQGNTEAFFGQGTRLTVV.

The V gene is TRBV5-1, the J gene TRBJ1-1, with D unclear. This CDR3 has 15 amino acids. Trimming left V 0 bases short and J 0 bases short, with 9 bases between. In germline, CDR1 is SGHRS, CDR2 YFSETQ. CDR3: CASSLVGRLNTEAFF. CDR3 nucleotides: TGCGCCAGCAGCTTGGTGGGCCGACTGAACACTGAAGCTTTCTTT. Together with reference TRBV5-1 and TRBJ1-1, the CDR3 gives the full variable domain: KAGVTQTPRYLIKTRGQQVTLSCSPISGHRSVSWYQQTPGQGLQFLFEYFSETQRNKGNFPGRFSGRQFSNSRSEMNVSTLELGDSALYLCASSLVGRLNTEAFFGQGTRLTVV.

The chain links TRBV30 to TRBJ1-3; D is ambiguous. This CDR3 region has 13 residues. Looked up from germline, CDR1 is GTSNPN and CDR2 is SVGIG (reference sequence). V was shortened by 4 bases and J by 4 bases, with 11 bases between the two germline ends. CDR3 sequence (DNA): TGTGCCTGGAATCGATGGCAAGGAAACACCATATATTTT. Amino acid sequence: CAWNRWQGNTIYF.

The V and J genes are TRBV2 and TRBJ1-1; TRBD1 is a possible D gene (6 bases). Trimming left V 5 bases short and J 8 bases short, with 12 bases between. CDR3 size: 12 residues. Germline values: CDR1 SNHLY, CDR2 FYNNEI. For the CDR3, the DNA is TGTGCCAGCAGTAGAGACAGGCGCGAAGCTTTCTTT. This translates into CASSRDRREAFF.

This chain connects TRBV5-6 to TRBJ1-1, with D uncertain. Germline V gene sequence: CDR1 SGHDT, CDR2 YYEEEE. Trimming left V 4 bases short and J 2 bases short, with 3 bases between. This CDR3 region has 11 residues. CDR3: CASSLNTEAFF. Written as DNA, the CDR3 is TGTGCCAGCAGCCTCAACACTGAAGCTTTCTTT. Complete variable domain (other parts from reference TRBV5-6 and TRBJ1-1): DAGVTQSPTHLIKTRGQQVTLRCSPKSGHDTVSWYQQALGQGPQFIFQYYEEEERQRGNFPDRFSGHQFPNYSSELNVNALLLGDSALYLCASSLNTEAFFGQGTRLTVV.

The chain uses TRBV10-3 and TRBJ2-2; D is possibly TRBD2 (6 bases). With 2 bases removed from V and 7 bases from J, the gap between germline ends came to 14 bases. Germline V gene lookup returns CDR1 ENHRY and CDR2 SYGVKD. CDR3 length equals 15 residues. CDR3 nucleotides: TGTGCCATCAGTGAGCCTCATACTAGCATCGGGGAGCTGTTTTTT. This encodes CAISEPHTSIGELFF.

The chain carries TRBV6-6 and TRBJ1-5; D is unclear. The CDR3 runs 12 residues. Trimming left V 2 bases short and J 5 bases short, with 4 bases between. Looked up from germline, CDR1 is MNHNY and CDR2 is SVGAGI (reference sequence). The CDR3 loop is CASSYPDQPQHF. CDR3 bases: TGTGCCAGCAGTTACCCCGATCAGCCCCAGCATTTT.

This rearrangement joins TRBV5-1 to TRBJ2-1; maybe TRBD2 (7 bases). V was trimmed by 0 bases and J by 0 bases, leaving 10 bases between them. This CDR3 spans 16 amino acids. The germline V gene encodes CDR1 SGHRS and CDR2 YFSETQ. CDR3 loop: CASSLEGGSSYNEQFF. The CDR3 region has the DNA TGCGCCAGCAGCTTGGAGGGGGGGAGCTCCTACAATGAGCAGTTCTTC.

The CDR3 here is CASSWGTGVNYGYTF. The DNA for the CDR3 is TGCGCCAGCAGCTGGGGTACAGGGGTAAACTATGGCTACACCTTC. The chain couples TRBV5-1 to TRBJ1-2, with 7 bases aligning to TRBD1. The CDR3 extends over 15 amino acids. J lost 2 bases, V lost 3 bases, and 7 bases had no gene match. Germline V gene sequence: CDR1 SGHRS, CDR2 YFSETQ.

The V call is TRBV7-6, the J call TRBJ1-1, with D possibly TRBD1 on 5 matching bases. Germline V gene data show CDR1 as SGHVS and CDR2 as FNYEAQ. Trimming pared 5 bases from V and 4 bases from J, leaving 11 bases between. This CDR3 spans 13 amino acids. For the CDR3, the DNA is TGTGCCAGCAGCCCTTGGGGGGGCACTGAAGCTTTCTTT. This encodes CASSPWGGTEAFF.

The table lists this clone with a count of one. The rearrangement uses TRBV2 and TRBJ2-1; 7 nucleotides match TRBD2. This CDR3 has 15 amino acids. The V gene end was trimmed by 7 bases and the J gene end by 0 bases; junction bases not matched to a gene: 6. CDR1 is SNHLY and CDR2 is FYNNEI in the germline V gene. CDR3 sequence reads: CASTQRDLSYNEQFF. The DNA of the CDR3 is TGTGCCAGCACCCAGCGGGACCTCTCCTACAATGAGCAGTTCTTC.

The rearrangement joins TRBV2 to TRBJ1-2; D is unclear. CDR1 is SNHLY and CDR2 is FYNNEI in the germline V gene. The CDR3 loop spans 13 amino acids. Trimming pared 7 bases from V and 4 bases from J, leaving 13 bases between. CDR3 coding DNA: TGTGCCAGCAATCCTCTGGGCGTCTATGGCTACACCTTC. This codes for CASNPLGVYGYTF. Full variable domain (outside the CDR3, taken from reference TRBV2 and TRBJ1-2): EPEVTQTPSHQVTQMGQEVILRCVPISNHLYFYWYRQILGQKVEFLVSFYNNEISEKSEIFDDQFSVERPDGSNFTLKIRSTKLEDSAMYFCASNPLGVYGYTFGSGTRLTVV.